Sequencing of this T cell receptor (beta chain) was carried out in a study of blood T cell repertoires in COVID-19 (dated by TCRdb to between 2020 and 2021). At the level of the whole study: Collaborator samples came from the United States, Italy and Spain and covered acute and convalescent phases of COVID-19. The repertoires were released in a freely available public database intended as a resource for research on the immune response to SARS-CoV-2. A de-identified subject ID, COVID-19 status, age in years and sex were almost always included in the sample metadata. The dataset comprised deeply sampled blood TCRbeta repertoires from subjects exposed to, actively infected with, or recovered from COVID-19. Where available, HLA class I and class II types were taken from metadata supplied by the sample provider and were not determined by assay-based typing. The samples were drawn from two sources: the first 160 participants of the ongoing ImmuneRACE study, and about 1,300 subjects contributed by 6 global collaborators. The prospective study material was composed of cDNA or gDNA derived from T cells, B-cell-depleted T cells, or PBMCs.

The immunoSEQ Assay, a bias-controlled multiplex PCR, was used to amplify TCRbeta CDR3 regions from genomic DNA. In the authors' own workflow: Nucleated cell counts per sample were estimated from amplification of reference gene primers within the assay. To quantify the absolute abundance of each unique TCRbeta CDR3 rearrangement, sequence reads were collapsed and filtered. Productive Simpson clonality was computed per sample as the square root of Simpson's diversity index over productive rearrangements. Sourced from immuneACCESS, this table was stored by TCRdb with only in-frame sequences that have V and J called. A share of the clones is absent; for the studies checked, an unresolved V gene accounts for under half, and the remainder has no known explanation. D and trimming were read from the DNA, whereas the V and J calls and clone size are those reported in that table. The sample data list around 200,000 clones, and 80% to 90% of these were observed just once. The biggest ten clones account for over 0.7% of the sample.

About this clone: Its antigen specificity is not known. No much larger clonotype is one base removed from it; base qualities were not supplied. This specimen includes other DNA sequences encoding the same CDR3.

Points the paper makes about the study in general: The amount of clinical and demographic metadata varied by source and participant and was provided uncurated.

Samples from volunteer blood donors who had recovered from COVID-19 were contributed by a second Seattle source. Each collaborating institution followed its own protocols to collect whole blood in K2EDTA tubes. For TCRbeta analysis, collaborator samples were shipped as frozen whole blood, as isolated PBMCs, or as DNA extracted from either sample type. V loses 8 bases of germline sequence and J loses 4 bases, and the interval between the two ends is 6 bases. From the cysteine up to the phenylalanine, the CDR3 has a length of 11 residues. Of all the DNA, just the CDR3 is kept, 33 bases in frame from base 1. The germline V gene encodes CDR1 MNHEY and CDR2 SMNVEV (reference sequence).

Recombination connected TRBV27 to TRBJ2-1; too little of a D gene remains to name it. Sequencing was performed on peripheral blood. This receptor was obtained from a woman under 30 who had recovered from COVID-19. The DNA sequence is given as TGTGCCAGCTCCCTGTACAATGAGCAGTTCTTC. The encoded protein is CASSLYNEQFF.